The text below deals with one TCR beta chain. The data were obtained in a study of blood T cell repertoires in COVID-19. Background on the study: The United States, Italy and Spain were the sources of the acute and convalescent COVID-19 samples. The cDNA or gDNA used as material had been derived from T cells, B-cell-depleted T cells, or PBMCs.

How the authors handled the data: Nucleated cell number was recorded as an estimate derived from reference gene primer amplification. Produced via immunoSEQ multiplex PCR; TCRdb's table is partial and in-frame only. The V and J calls and the clone size are those of that table, but D and trimming were determined from the DNA. The sample shows approximately 150,000 clones, 80% to 90% of them seen only once. J gave up 5 bases and V 3 bases, and 5 bases lay outside the gene matches. Germline loops: CDR1 SSHAT, CDR2 FNYEAQ (reference sequence). This CDR3 region has 14 residues. Material for sequencing was peripheral blood. The chain is built from TRBV7-7 and TRBJ2-5; 8 bases align to TRBD1. The TCR sequence derives from a man in his late teens or twenties with COVID-19, enrolled during active disease. The CDR3 DNA follows: TGTGCCAGCAGCTTGCAGGGGGCAGGGGAGACCCAGTACTTC. This encodes CASSLQGAGETQYF.